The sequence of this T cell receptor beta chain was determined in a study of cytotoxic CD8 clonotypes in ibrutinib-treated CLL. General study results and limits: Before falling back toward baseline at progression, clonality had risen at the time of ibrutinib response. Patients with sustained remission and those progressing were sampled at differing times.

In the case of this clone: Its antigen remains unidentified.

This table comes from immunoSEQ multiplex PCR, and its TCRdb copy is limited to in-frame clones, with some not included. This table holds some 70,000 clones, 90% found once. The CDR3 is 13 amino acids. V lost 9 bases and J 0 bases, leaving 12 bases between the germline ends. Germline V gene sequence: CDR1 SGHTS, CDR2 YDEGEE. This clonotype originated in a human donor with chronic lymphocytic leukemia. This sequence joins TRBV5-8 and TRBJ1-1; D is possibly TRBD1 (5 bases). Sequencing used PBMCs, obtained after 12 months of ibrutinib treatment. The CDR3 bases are TGTGCCACCTCGGAGGGGATGAACACTGAAGCTTTCTTT. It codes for CATSEGMNTEAFF. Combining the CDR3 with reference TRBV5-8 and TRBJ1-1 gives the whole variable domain EAGVTQSPTHLIKTRGQQATLRCSPISGHTSVYWYQQALGLGLQFLLWYDEGEERNRGNFPPRFSGRQFPNYSSELNVNALELEDSALYLCATSEGMNTEAFFGQGTRLTVV.